A single sample is the source of the 30 T cell receptor beta chains below, sequenced in a study of beta chain features in type 1 diabetes. Since all of the isolated RNA was reverse transcribed, expressed TCRB transcripts were what got sequenced. Measured with immunoSEQ multiplex PCR; TCRdb has only the in-frame clones, and not every one. The sample lists over 150,000 clones, about 8.5% occurring once. The sample was central memory CD4+ T cells from blood. These receptors were taken from a man aged 18 to 30 in good health.

The genes are TRBV30 and TRBJ1-1, with unresolved D. This CDR3 is 13 amino acids long. CDR1 and CDR2 (germline): GTSNPN, SVGIG (reference sequence). Trimming stripped 4 bases from V and 4 bases from J, with 13 bases between. CDR3 amino acids: CAWNGDFSTEAFF. The CDR3 nucleotides read TGTGCCTGGAATGGTGACTTCTCCACTGAAGCTTTCTTT. The whole variable domain, remainder taken from reference TRBV30 and TRBJ1-1, is SQTIHQWPATLVQPVGSPLSLECTVEGTSNPNLYWYRQAAGRGLQLLFYSVGIGQISSEVPQNLSASRPQDRQFILSSKKLLLSDSGFYLCAWNGDFSTEAFFGQGTRLTVV.

The rearrangement joins TRBV7-2 to TRBJ2-1; TRBD2 matches 7 bases. V shed 3 bases and J 5 bases; nucleotides not matched to a gene: 7. The CDR3 runs to 15 residues. Germline CDR1 and CDR2: SGHTA and FQGNSA. The CDR3 loop is CASSFWREWDNEQFF. The CDR3 region has the DNA TGTGCCAGCAGCTTTTGGCGGGAGTGGGACAATGAGCAGTTCTTC.

This clone appeared many times. The J gene is TRBJ2-7, the V gene TRBV7-9; 9 bases match TRBD1. The CDR3 totals 14 residues. V shed 2 bases, J shed 7 bases, and the junction held 6 bases outside the gene matches. The germline gives CDR1 SEHNR, CDR2 FQNEAQ (reference sequence). CDR3 in DNA: TGTGCCAGCAGCTTACTGGGACAGGGAGGGGAGCAGTACTTC. Protein product: CASSLLGQGGEQYF.

This clone has just a few counts. V gene TRBV27 combines with J gene TRBJ2-5, with D uncertain. This CDR3 spans 14 amino acids. Deletions cut 6 bases from V and 0 bases from J, with 11 bases between. CDR1 is MNHEY and CDR2 is SMNVEV in the germline V gene (reference sequence). The CDR3: CASSYKSYQETQYF. The CDR3 bases are TGTGCCAGCAGCTATAAGTCGTACCAAGAGACCCAGTACTTC.

CDR3 coding DNA: TGTGCCAGCAGTCTAGCAGGTCCATATGGCTACACCTTC. This sequence encodes CASSLAGPYGYTF. The rearrangement joins TRBV27 to TRBJ1-2, with unresolved D. Trimming removed 5 bases from V and 5 bases from J, with 12 bases in between. Germline loops: CDR1 MNHEY, CDR2 SMNVEV (reference sequence). The CDR3 totals 13 residues.

The rearrangement joins TRBV2 to TRBJ1-2, with TRBD1 matching 11 bases. Germline loops: CDR1 SNHLY, CDR2 FYNNEI. The CDR3 contains 14 residues. Trimming removed 6 bases from V and 7 bases from J; junction bases left unmatched: 7. This chain's CDR3 is CASRGDRGSGGYTF. In DNA form, the CDR3 reads TGTGCCAGCAGGGGGGACAGGGGGTCTGGTGGCTACACCTTC.

The J gene is TRBJ1-1, the V gene TRBV15; D is ambiguous. V lost 0 bases, J lost 6 bases, and 20 bases lay in between. From germline, CDR1 is LNHNV and CDR2 YYDKDF (reference sequence). The CDR3 extends over 17 amino acids. As DNA, the CDR3 is TGTGCCACCAGCAGAGATTCGTTTGGCAGGATGTCGGCTGAAGCTTTCTTT. Protein: CATSRDSFGRMSAEAFF.

This clone was counted many times. In nucleotides, the CDR3 is TGCAGCGTTGAAGAGAGGGTGGGGGGGAATGAGCAGTTCTTC. Its protein product is CSVEERVGGNEQFF. The chain couples TRBV29-1 to TRBJ2-1, with 7 nucleotides matching TRBD2. Germline V lookup: CDR1 SQVTM, CDR2 ANQGSEA. The CDR3 has 14 amino acids. After removal of 0 bases from V and 7 bases from J, the junction contained 6 bases not matched to a gene.

This clone came up a few times. This chain connects TRBV11-3 to TRBJ2-5; D perhaps matches TRBD2 (6 bases). The CDR3 runs 13 residues. Germline V gene sequence: CDR1 SGHNT, CDR2 YENEEA. V lost 4 bases to trimming and J lost 5 bases, with 11 bases between them. In DNA form, the CDR3 reads TGTGCCAGCAGCTCGAGCAGCGGGGAGACCCAGTACTTC. Translated, it gives CASSSSSGETQYF.

This clone appeared a few times. This chain links TRBV7-2 with TRBJ2-1; tentatively, D is TRBD2 (6 bases). Germline V gives CDR1 SGHTA, CDR2 FQGNSA. V was clipped by 8 bases and J by 6 bases, with 14 bases between them. This CDR3 spans 13 amino acids. The CDR3 nucleotides read TGTGCCAGCGGCCGGGACTTTTCCAATGAGCAGTTCTTC. Its translation: CASGRDFSNEQFF. Based on the CDR3 plus reference TRBV7-2 and TRBJ2-1, the full variable domain is GAGVSQSPSNKVTEKGKDVELRCDPISGHTALYWYRQSLGQGLEFLIYFQGNSAPDKSGLPSDRFSAERTGGSVSTLTIQRTQQEDSAVYLCASGRDFSNEQFFGPGTRLTVL.

Ten or more counts support this clone. The germline gene is not matched at one end of the junction; a read error may be the cause. This chain connects TRBV6-6 to TRBJ2-3; TRBD2 matches 11 bases. Germline V gene data show CDR1 as MNHNY and CDR2 as SVGAGI (reference sequence). CDR3 length: 14 residues. The CDR3 protein is CVSGTSGTIDTQYF. In DNA, the CDR3 is TGTGTCAGCGGGACTAGCGGAACCATTGATACGCAGTATTTT.

The chain uses TRBV28 and TRBJ1-2; 10 bases are a match to TRBD1. This CDR3 is 15 amino acids long. Germline lookup yields CDR1 MDHEN and CDR2 SYDVKM. V was pared by 7 bases and J by 4 bases, with 9 bases of the junction left unmatched. For the CDR3, the DNA is TGTGCCAGCACCGAAGGACAGGGGGACGTCTATGGCTACACCTTC. It translates to CASTEGQGDVYGYTF.

The V gene is TRBV6-1, the J gene TRBJ2-2; D unclear. V gave up 7 bases and J gave up 0 bases, with 3 bases separating them. The CDR3 has 12 amino acids. Germline CDR1 and CDR2: MNHNS and SASEGT. The CDR3 here is CASITNTGELFF. The CDR3 region has the DNA TGTGCCAGCATCACGAACACCGGGGAGCTGTTTTTT.

V usage is TRBV9 and J usage is TRBJ2-7; TRBD1 might be the D (6 bases). The CDR3 runs 16 residues. V was pared by 4 bases and J by 1 base, with 18 bases between. Germline-derived CDR1 and CDR2 are SGDLS and YYNGEE. The CDR3 sequence: CASSPHSTGASYEQYF. The CDR3 DNA follows: TGTGCCAGCAGCCCCCACTCGACAGGAGCATCCTACGAGCAGTACTTC.

This clone has a handful of counts. The rearrangement links TRBV5-1 to TRBJ1-4, with 11 bases lining up with TRBD1. V shed 4 bases, J shed 8 bases, and the junction held 4 bases outside the gene matches. The CDR3 is made up of 14 amino acids. From germline, CDR1 is SGHRS and CDR2 YFSETQ. The CDR3 sequence: CASSRTGGDEKLFF. CDR3 nucleotides: TGCGCCAGCAGCAGGACAGGGGGCGACGAAAAACTGTTTTTT. Complete variable domain (other parts from reference TRBV5-1 and TRBJ1-4): KAGVTQTPRYLIKTRGQQVTLSCSPISGHRSVSWYQQTPGQGLQFLFEYFSETQRNKGNFPGRFSGRQFSNSRSEMNVSTLELGDSALYLCASSRTGGDEKLFFGSGTQLSVL.

This clone was detected only a few times. The gene calls are TRBV7-9 and TRBJ1-3; D possibly corresponds to TRBD1 (5 bases). Germline assignment: CDR1 SEHNR and CDR2 FQNEAQ (reference sequence). The CDR3 is made up of 15 amino acids. Trimming took off 5 bases at V and 0 bases at J, with 11 bases between the two ends. The chain's CDR3 is CASSPDIHSGNTIYF. Written as DNA, the CDR3 is TGTGCCAGCAGCCCGGACATACACTCTGGAAACACCATATATTTT.

This clone has only a few counts. This chain uses TRBV28 with TRBJ1-2; D might be TRBD1 (5 bases). Germline V gene data show CDR1 as MDHEN and CDR2 as SYDVKM. V dropped 10 bases and J dropped 0 bases, with 15 bases sitting between them. The CDR3 contains 14 residues. CDR3 sequence reads: CATSQGPANYGYTF. The CDR3 region has the DNA TGTGCCACTAGTCAGGGTCCAGCTAACTATGGCTACACCTTC.

The gene calls are TRBV14 and TRBJ2-1; D remains ambiguous. The V gene lost 5 bases and the J gene lost 9 bases, with 17 bases spanning the gap. Germline V gene lookup returns CDR1 SGHDN and CDR2 FVKESK. The CDR3 runs 14 residues. This chain's CDR3 is CASSYYSTEVEQFF. In nucleotides, the CDR3 is TGTGCCAGCAGCTATTACTCCACCGAGGTTGAGCAGTTCTTC. The full variable domain, in which reference TRBV14 and TRBJ2-1 provide the parts outside the CDR3, is EAGVTQFPSHSVIEKGQTVTLRCDPISGHDNLYWYRRVMGKEIKFLLHFVKESKQDESGMPNNRFLAERTGGTYSTLKVQPAELEDSGVYFCASSYYSTEVEQFFGPGTRLTVL.

This clone was counted only a few times. The J gene is TRBJ1-1, the V gene TRBV6-6, with D possibly TRBD1 on 6 matching bases. Germline V gene data show CDR1 as MNHNY and CDR2 as SVGAGI (reference sequence). The CDR3 is 16 amino acids. The V and J ends lost 2 bases and 0 bases respectively, with 13 bases between them. The CDR3 loop reads CASSYHLGQMNTEAFF. CDR3 sequence (DNA): TGTGCCAGCAGTTACCACTTAGGACAGATGAACACTGAAGCTTTCTTT.

This sequence joins TRBV7-8 and TRBJ1-3; no clear D gene. The V gene lost 5 bases and the J gene lost 0 bases, with 14 bases spanning the gap. Germline V gives CDR1 SGHVS, CDR2 FQNEAQ. This CDR3 is 16 amino acids long. CDR3 sequence (DNA): TGTGCCAGCAGCGTGCGCCAGGCATACTCTGGAAACACCATATATTTT. Its translation: CASSVRQAYSGNTIYF.

This clone came up a few times. The chain recombines TRBV30 with TRBJ1-1; D may be TRBD1 (5 bases). In germline, CDR1 is GTSNPN, CDR2 SVGIG (reference sequence). Between the trimmed V and J ends, which lost 0 bases and 3 bases, there was a span of 11 bases. This CDR3 contains 14 residues. The CDR3 DNA reads TGTGCCTGGAGTGTACCAGGGAGGCACACTGAAGCTTTCTTT. It is translated as CAWSVPGRHTEAFF.

This sequence joins TRBV7-2 and TRBJ2-2, with TRBD2 matching 7 bases. The germline V gene has CDR1 SGHTA and CDR2 FQGNSA. The CDR3 has 16 amino acids. V trimming: 5 bases; J trimming: 0 bases; junction bases outside the gene matches: 6. The CDR3 DNA sequence: TGTGCCAGCAGCCCCCGGACTAGTTCGAACACCGGGGAGCTGTTTTTT. Protein sequence: CASSPRTSSNTGELFF. Together with reference TRBV7-2 and TRBJ2-2, the CDR3 gives the full variable domain: GAGVSQSPSNKVTEKGKDVELRCDPISGHTALYWYRQSLGQGLEFLIYFQGNSAPDKSGLPSDRFSAERTGGSVSTLTIQRTQQEDSAVYLCASSPRTSSNTGELFFGEGSRLTVL.

This clone was observed a few times. The chain carries TRBV6-5 and TRBJ2-1; D is uncertain. The CDR3 is 13 amino acids. Per germline, CDR1 MNHEY and CDR2 SVGAGI. V was clipped by 6 bases and J by 0 bases, with 6 bases between them. Here the CDR3 reads CASRLSSYNEQFF. The CDR3 region has the DNA TGTGCCAGCAGGCTAAGCTCCTACAATGAGCAGTTCTTC.

This clone was picked up a small number of times. The rearrangement joins TRBV27 to TRBJ1-2, with D unclear. V lost 4 bases to trimming and J lost 7 bases, with 16 bases between them. In germline, CDR1 is MNHEY, CDR2 SMNVEV (reference sequence). This CDR3 comprises 14 residues. The CDR3 is CASSSPGKTGGYTF. Here the CDR3 DNA reads TGTGCCAGCAGTTCGCCGGGGAAGACGGGTGGCTACACCTTC.

V is TRBV7-9 and J is TRBJ1-2; D gene unclear. The CDR3 sequence is 14 residues long. With 5 bases removed from V and 8 bases from J, the gap between germline ends came to 18 bases. Germline V CDR1 and CDR2: SEHNR, FQNEAQ (reference sequence). In DNA form, the CDR3 reads TGTGCCAGCAGCCCCCCGGGGAGGGATCTGGGCTACACCTTC. It yields the protein CASSPPGRDLGYTF.

The rearrangement links TRBV29-1 to TRBJ2-1, with 7 bases matching TRBD1. The CDR3 loop spans 14 amino acids. The junction had 3 bases not matched to a gene; V was cut back by 4 bases and J by 0 bases. Germline-derived CDR1 and CDR2 are SQVTM and ANQGSEA. The CDR3 is CSVAQGISYNEQFF. The CDR3 bases are TGCAGCGTTGCACAGGGGATCTCCTACAATGAGCAGTTCTTC.

In its sample, this clone was seen many times. This chain connects TRBV19 to TRBJ1-1, with TRBD1 as a possible D gene (5 bases). V shed 4 bases and J shed 8 bases, with 8 bases lying between them. The CDR3 length is 11 residues. Germline CDR1 LNHDA, CDR2 SQIVND (reference sequence). The CDR3 sequence: CASSSRVEAFF. CDR3 bases: TGTGCCAGTAGTAGCAGGGTGGAAGCTTTCTTT.

The chain is built from TRBV6-5 and TRBJ1-2; no clear D gene. CDR1 MNHEY and CDR2 SVGAGI come from the germline V gene. Trimming cost V 2 bases and J 6 bases, with 16 bases left between them. This CDR3 has 15 amino acids. The DNA for the CDR3 is TGTGCCAGCAGTTACGTCCAGGCTAGCCGTCATGGCTACACCTTC. This codes for CASSYVQASRHGYTF.

This clone was detected a few times. The chain combines TRBV5-1 with TRBJ1-1, with unresolved D. The CDR3 extends over 17 amino acids. V was trimmed by 4 bases and J by 0 bases, leaving 19 bases between them. Germline values: CDR1 SGHRS, CDR2 YFSETQ. The CDR3 region is CASSLGVASLMNTEAFF. The DNA for the CDR3 is TGCGCCAGCAGCCTGGGCGTTGCGAGCCTTATGAACACTGAAGCTTTCTTT.

The rearrangement joins TRBV27 to TRBJ2-1, with a tentative D call TRBD2 (6 bases). The CDR3 covers 16 residues. Trimming left V 4 bases short and J 0 bases short, with 13 bases between. The germline V gene has CDR1 MNHEY and CDR2 SMNVEV (reference sequence). The CDR3 loop reads CASSSRRESSYNEQFF. The CDR3, as DNA: TGTGCCAGCAGTTCGCGGAGGGAGAGCTCCTACAATGAGCAGTTCTTC.